This T cell receptor (beta chain) was profiled in a study of T cells in Graves' hyperthyroidism and ophthalmopathy. For Graves' hyperthyroidism to be stable, ophthalmopathy could not progress within 18 months. Based on clinical symptoms, serum thyroxine and TRAb, thyroid ultrasound and orbital computed tomography, diagnoses were reached. PBMCs were obtained from about 9 ml fresh peripheral blood. What was amplified from RNA transcripts were TCR beta CDR3 regions. When the TCR CDR3 underwent first-round RT-PCR, the HTBI primer set was used. Each CDR3 protein is one row after TCRdb ran MiXCR on the multiplex PCR reads. Here the sample spans about 210,000 distinct CDR3 sequences, more than 15% being singletons. This clonotype was observed at least ten times. Antigen specificity is unknown. V shed 2 bases and J shed 4 bases, with 14 bases lying between them. Germline V gives CDR1 DFQATT, CDR2 SNEGSKA (reference sequence). The CDR3 length is 14 residues.

The study, taken as a whole, reports: Among thyroid clonotypes expanded above 0.001, most also appeared in blood.

This sequence joins TRBV20-1 and TRBJ1-2; possibly TRBD1 for D (6 bases). Input material: blood. The sequence came from a man between 45 and 60 years old with Graves' hyperthyroidism. The CDR3 loop is CSARKTGITYGYTF. The CDR3 DNA follows: TGCAGTGCTAGAAAAACAGGGATTACCTATGGCTACACCTTC.